One and the same sample provided the 29 T cell receptor beta chains below, sequenced in a study of radiotherapy plus CTLA-4 blockade in lung cancer. TCRdb's table, derived via immunoSEQ multiplex PCR, lists solely in-frame clones and lacks some. The data show roughly 32,000 clones, 60% to 75% seen once. Sequences were derived from peripheral blood, sampled from a patient treated with radiotherapy plus ipilimumab. Receptor source: a human donor with non-small cell lung cancer who had stable disease on radiotherapy plus ipilimumab.

The rearrangement joins TRBV19 to TRBJ2-7; TRBD1 agrees at 9 bases. CDR3 length: 15 residues. Germline V CDR1 and CDR2: LNHDA, SQIVND (reference sequence). The junction had 3 bases not matched to a gene; V was cut back by 1 base and J by 2 bases. CDR3 coding DNA: TGTGCCAGTAGTATAGTGGGGACAGGGCCCTACGAGCAGTACTTC. Translating it yields CASSIVGTGPYEQYF. The entire variable domain, with the rest obtained from reference TRBV19 and TRBJ2-7, is as follows: DGGITQSPKYLFRKEGQNVTLSCEQNLNHDAMYWYRQDPGQGLRLIYYSQIVNDFQKGDIAEGYSVSREKKESFPLTVTSAQKNPTAFYLCASSIVGTGPYEQYFGPGTRLTVT.

The chain recombines TRBV4-3 with TRBJ2-2; D gene uncertain. The CDR3 is 15 residues long. With 0 bases removed from V and 5 bases from J, the gap between germline ends came to 10 bases. CDR1 and CDR2 from the germline V gene are LGHNA and YSLEER. The DNA for the CDR3 is TGCGCCAGCAGCCAAGATCTAGGGTGGACCGGGGAGCTGTTTTTT. Translated: CASSQDLGWTGELFF.

This clone was seen just once. The chain links TRBV5-6 to TRBJ2-6, with D perhaps TRBD2 (5 bases). The CDR3 sequence is 14 residues long. Trimming removed 4 bases at V and 3 bases at J, with 8 bases between. The germline gives CDR1 SGHDT, CDR2 YYEEEE. CDR3 sequence reads: CASSRTVGANVLTF. CDR3 DNA sequence: TGTGCCAGCAGCCGGACTGTTGGGGCCAACGTCCTGACTTTC. The full variable domain, rest sourced from reference TRBV5-6 and TRBJ2-6, is DAGVTQSPTHLIKTRGQQVTLRCSPKSGHDTVSWYQQALGQGPQFIFQYYEEEERQRGNFPDRFSGHQFPNYSSELNVNALLLGDSALYLCASSRTVGANVLTFGAGSRLTVL.

This chain connects TRBV5-1 to TRBJ2-5, with D perhaps TRBD2 (5 bases). Germline values: CDR1 SGHRS, CDR2 YFSETQ. The CDR3 covers 15 residues. V was trimmed by 4 bases and J by 5 bases, leaving 18 bases between them. CDR3: CASSPAPAGGETQYF. The CDR3 DNA sequence: TGCGCCAGCAGCCCGGCTCCGGCGGGCGGGGAGACCCAGTACTTC. The complete variable domain, with remaining parts taken from reference TRBV5-1 and TRBJ2-5, reads KAGVTQTPRYLIKTRGQQVTLSCSPISGHRSVSWYQQTPGQGLQFLFEYFSETQRNKGNFPGRFSGRQFSNSRSEMNVSTLELGDSALYLCASSPAPAGGETQYFGPGTRLLVL.

This chain connects TRBV11-2 to TRBJ2-4; D not resolved. This CDR3 is 14 amino acids long. Germline assignment: CDR1 SGHAT and CDR2 FQNNGV. V lost 4 bases to trimming and J lost 14 bases, with 21 bases between them. DNA for the CDR3: TGTGCCAGCAGCTCGCCCGGTGTAGGGCCCTGGGAGTACTTC. Translation: CASSSPGVGPWEYF.

This rearrangement joins TRBV23-1 to TRBJ2-5; maybe TRBD1 (6 bases). Being an ORF, TRBV23-1 has a function that is uncertain. The CDR3 is made up of 18 amino acids. V lost 1 base and J lost 1, with 19 bases in between. CDR3: CASSQFSGDVEGQETQYF. CDR3 DNA: TGCGCCAGCAGTCAATTCTCAGGGGACGTCGAGGGCCAAGAGACCCAGTACTTC.

This chain connects TRBV6-1 to TRBJ2-7; D perhaps matches TRBD2 (7 bases). This CDR3 region has 13 residues. From germline, CDR1 is MNHNS and CDR2 SASEGT. The germline V and J ends were trimmed by 7 bases and 3 bases, with 13 bases remaining between them. This chain's CDR3 is CASKGGGSYEQYF. The CDR3 bases are TGTGCCAGCAAGGGAGGGGGAAGCTACGAGCAGTACTTC.

The chain combines TRBV29-1 with TRBJ2-7; no reliable D call. The length of the CDR3 is 11 residues. The germline V gene encodes CDR1 SQVTM and CDR2 ANQGSEA. V was clipped by 0 bases and J by 5 bases, with 5 bases between them. The CDR3 DNA sequence: TGCAGCGTTGAAGATGCTCACGAGCAGTACTTC. Amino acid sequence: CSVEDAHEQYF.

V is TRBV7-3 and J is TRBJ2-2; the match to TRBD1 covers 10 bases. This CDR3 has 16 amino acids. The ends lost 7 bases at V and 5 bases at J; junction bases unmatched: 10. From germline, CDR1 is SGHTA and CDR2 FQGTGA. CDR3: CASIRFGQGETGELFF. In DNA form, the CDR3 reads TGTGCCAGCATCAGATTCGGACAGGGGGAAACCGGGGAGCTGTTTTTT.

The CDR3: CASSSNLVSGNTIYF. The CDR3 DNA is TGTGCCAGTAGCTCTAATTTGGTTTCTGGAAACACCATATATTTT. The genes are TRBV19 and TRBJ1-3; D remains unclear. The CDR3 has 15 residues. Trimming removed 6 bases from V and 1 base from J, with 13 bases in between. Germline V gives CDR1 LNHDA, CDR2 SQIVND (reference sequence).

V usage is TRBV7-2 and J usage is TRBJ2-1; 13 bases fit TRBD2. Germline assignment: CDR1 SGHTA and CDR2 FQGNSA. There are 19 residues in the CDR3. Unmatched junction bases numbered 6, after V lost 1 base and J lost 0 bases. This CDR3 reads CASSLGGTSGASSYNEQFF. DNA of the CDR3: TGTGCCAGCAGCTTAGGCGGGACTAGCGGGGCGAGCTCCTACAATGAGCAGTTCTTC. Variable domain in full (rest from reference TRBV7-2 and TRBJ2-1): GAGVSQSPSNKVTEKGKDVELRCDPISGHTALYWYRQSLGQGLEFLIYFQGNSAPDKSGLPSDRFSAERTGGSVSTLTIQRTQQEDSAVYLCASSLGGTSGASSYNEQFFGPGTRLTVL.

The chain couples TRBV19 to TRBJ2-1; 7 bases agree with TRBD1. The trim removed 4 bases at V and 0 bases at J, leaving 3 bases unmatched. This CDR3 has 15 residues. Germline V gives CDR1 LNHDA, CDR2 SQIVND (reference sequence). CDR3 sequence reads: CASSTDRASYNEQFF. CDR3 DNA: TGTGCCAGTAGTACAGACAGGGCCTCCTACAATGAGCAGTTCTTC. The complete variable domain, with remaining parts taken from reference TRBV19 and TRBJ2-1, reads DGGITQSPKYLFRKEGQNVTLSCEQNLNHDAMYWYRQDPGQGLRLIYYSQIVNDFQKGDIAEGYSVSREKKESFPLTVTSAQKNPTAFYLCASSTDRASYNEQFFGPGTRLTVL.

Of note for this clone: The identical CDR3 is also encoded by other nucleotide sequences in the sample. The chain employs TRBV5-1 and TRBJ2-7; D unclear. The CDR3 is 14 amino acids. Trimming took 0 bases from V and 2 from J, leaving 9 bases between them. Per germline, CDR1 SGHRS and CDR2 YFSETQ. The CDR3 here is CASSLVVSPYEQYF. CDR3 sequence (DNA): TGCGCCAGCAGCTTGGTTGTAAGCCCCTACGAGCAGTACTTC.

This clone was picked up a small number of times. The chain links TRBV11-3 to TRBJ2-1; 11 nucleotides agree with TRBD2. CDR1 is SGHNT, CDR2 YENEEA, per germline. This CDR3 is 16 amino acids long. After removal of 1 base from V and 5 bases from J, the junction contained 4 bases not matched to a gene. The CDR3 region has the DNA TGTGCCAGCAGCTTAGGAGGACTAGCGGGCAACAATGAGCAGTTCTTC. It specifies CASSLGGLAGNNEQFF.

This rearrangement joins TRBV19 to TRBJ1-1; a possible D gene is TRBD1 (5 bases). The CDR3 has 13 residues. Per the germline V gene, CDR1 is LNHDA and CDR2 is SQIVND (reference sequence). Trimming left V 5 bases short and J 1 base short, with 8 bases between. Here the CDR3 reads CASSSTGNTEAFF. CDR3 nucleotide sequence: TGTGCCAGTAGTTCCACAGGGAACACTGAAGCTTTCTTT.

The CDR3: CASSQWAGRGTQYF. In DNA, the CDR3 is TGTGCCAGCAGCCAATGGGCGGGGCGAGGGACCCAGTACTTC. The chain recombines TRBV4-2 with TRBJ2-5; perhaps TRBD2 as D (6 bases). The CDR3 runs to 14 residues. The germline V gene encodes CDR1 LGHNA and CDR2 YNFKEQ. V lost 2 bases, J lost 7 bases, and 14 bases lay in between.

A note on this clone: One junction end disagrees with the germline gene, perhaps due to a read error. The V gene is TRBV19, the J gene TRBJ2-7; D may be TRBD2 (5 bases). There are 13 residues in the CDR3. From germline, CDR1 is LNHDA and CDR2 SQIVND (reference sequence). The CDR3 loop reads CASSTGLMGEQYF. The CDR3, as DNA: TGTGCCAGCAGTACCGGACTCATGGGGGAGCAGTACTTC.

This sequence joins TRBV6-6 and TRBJ2-3; possible D gene TRBD1, 6 bases. Trimming left V 5 bases short and J 2 bases short, with 14 bases between. CDR1 is MNHNY, CDR2 SVGAGI, per germline (reference sequence). The CDR3 is 15 residues long. The chain's CDR3 is CASSLKGHNTDTQYF. In nucleotides, the CDR3 is TGTGCCAGCAGTCTTAAGGGACACAACACAGATACGCAGTATTTT.

In this sample, this clone turned up a few times. This chain uses TRBV10-1 with TRBJ1-1; D is unclear. Germline values: CDR1 WNHNN, CDR2 SYGVQD (reference sequence). The V and J ends lost 0 bases and 5 bases respectively, with 13 bases between them. The CDR3 spans 15 residues. The CDR3 nucleotides are TGCGCCAGCAGTGAGTCGTACGGGTCGGGGACTGAAGCTTTCTTT. The encoded protein is CASSESYGSGTEAFF.

The chain combines TRBV27 with TRBJ2-5; D is ambiguous. V lost 8 bases to trimming and J lost 1 base, with 8 bases between them. The CDR3 has 12 amino acids. Germline V gene data show CDR1 as MNHEY and CDR2 as SMNVEV (reference sequence). Here the CDR3 reads CASGRVQETQYF. The CDR3 coding sequence is TGTGCCAGCGGTAGAGTCCAAGAGACCCAGTACTTC.

The V and J genes are TRBV4-2 and TRBJ2-2; D may be TRBD1 (7 bases). Germline V gives CDR1 LGHNA, CDR2 YNFKEQ. V was cut by 6 bases and J by 7 bases, with 24 bases left in between. The CDR3 spans 17 residues. For the CDR3, the DNA is TGTGCCAGCAGGCGTTTCGGGGATACCCAGGGGGGCGGGGAGCTGTTTTTT. Encoded protein: CASRRFGDTQGGGELFF.

This chain links TRBV11-2 with TRBJ2-6; no firm D call. V lost 5 bases and J 2 bases, leaving 10 bases between the germline ends. Germline V lookup: CDR1 SGHAT, CDR2 FQNNGV. The CDR3 spans 15 residues. Here the CDR3 reads CASSPFQTGANVLTF. The DNA for the CDR3 is TGTGCCAGCAGCCCATTCCAGACTGGGGCCAACGTCCTGACTTTC.

This clone has only one observation. The J gene is TRBJ2-1, the V gene TRBV11-2, with 10 bases aligning to TRBD1. Germline CDR1 reads SGHAT; CDR2 reads FQNNGV. Trimming cost V 1 base and J 1 base; bases outside gene matches: 7. The CDR3 spans 18 residues. The DNA for the CDR3 is TGTGCCAGCAGCTTAGGATGGTGGGACAGGGGTTCCTACAATGAGCAGTTCTTC. Its translation: CASSLGWWDRGSYNEQFF.

V and J are TRBV6-9 and TRBJ1-2, with D hard to call. The CDR3 covers 15 residues. Germline CDR1 and CDR2: MNHGY and SVAAGI. V was pared by 3 bases and J by 4 bases, with 15 bases between. CDR3 nucleotides: TGTGCCAGCAGTTACGAGTTCGGGCACGCCTATGGCTACACCTTC. Its translation is CASSYEFGHAYGYTF.

This rearrangement joins TRBV6-5 to TRBJ2-2; 8 bases are a match to TRBD2. This CDR3 has 15 amino acids. The V gene's germline CDR1 is MNHEY and CDR2 SVGAGI. V shed 7 bases and J 4 bases; nucleotides not matched to a gene: 8. Written as DNA, the CDR3 is TGTGCCAGCACGATCGGGAGGGCCGGCACCGGGGAGCTGTTTTTT. This translates into CASTIGRAGTGELFF.

The chain is built from TRBV5-6 and TRBJ1-5; 12 bases agree with TRBD1. The CDR3 is 17 residues long. Unmatched junction bases numbered 8, after V lost 4 bases and J lost 3 bases. The germline CDR1 and CDR2 sequences are SGHDT and YYEEEE. Here the CDR3 DNA reads TGTGCCAGCAGCCCCGGGACAGGGGGCCTAAACAATCAGCCCCAGCATTTT. Translation: CASSPGTGGLNNQPQHF.

Only a few counts were recorded for this clone. J is TRBJ1-3 and V is TRBV27; weak D call: TRBD1 (5 bases). Germline values: CDR1 MNHEY, CDR2 SMNVEV (reference sequence). The CDR3 consists of 13 residues. V was trimmed by 11 bases and J by 9 bases, leaving 20 bases between them. In DNA, the CDR3 is TGTGCCGTGAGGGGCCAGGTCGGTGGCACCATATATTTT. Translating it yields CAVRGQVGGTIYF.

This clone was picked up one time. The rearrangement links TRBV4-3 to TRBJ1-2, with D perhaps TRBD1 (6 bases). The CDR3 is 15 residues long. CDR1 LGHNA and CDR2 YSLEER come from the germline V gene. The germline V and J ends were trimmed by 1 base and 10 bases, with 19 bases remaining between them. The CDR3 DNA reads TGCGCCAGCAGCCAAGGAGTAGCGGGGGCGGGATACTACACCTTC. Translation gives CASSQGVAGAGYYTF.

The chain recombines TRBV5-1 with TRBJ2-7; 7 bases align to TRBD2. Germline V lookup: CDR1 SGHRS, CDR2 YFSETQ. The CDR3 sequence is 18 residues long. J lost 2 bases, V lost 4 bases, and 18 bases had no gene match. Here the CDR3 reads CASSGSGLPQSRPYEQYF. The CDR3 DNA is TGCGCCAGCAGCGGGTCGGGACTACCTCAATCCCGACCCTACGAGCAGTACTTC.